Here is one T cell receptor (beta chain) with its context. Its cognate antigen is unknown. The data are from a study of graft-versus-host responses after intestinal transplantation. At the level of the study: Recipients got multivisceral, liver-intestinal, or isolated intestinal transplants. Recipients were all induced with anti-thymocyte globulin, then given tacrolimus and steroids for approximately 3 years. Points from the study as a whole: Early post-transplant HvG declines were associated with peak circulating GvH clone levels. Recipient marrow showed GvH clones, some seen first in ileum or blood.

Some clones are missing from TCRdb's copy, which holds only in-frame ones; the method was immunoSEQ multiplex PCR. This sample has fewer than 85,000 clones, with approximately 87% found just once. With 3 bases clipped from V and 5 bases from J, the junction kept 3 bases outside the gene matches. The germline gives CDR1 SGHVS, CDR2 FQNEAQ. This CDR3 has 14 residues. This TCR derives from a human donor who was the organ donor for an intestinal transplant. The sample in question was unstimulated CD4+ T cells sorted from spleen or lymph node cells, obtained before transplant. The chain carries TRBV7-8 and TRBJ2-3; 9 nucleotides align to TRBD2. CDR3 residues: CASSFSGGGDTQYF. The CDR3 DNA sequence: TGTGCCAGCAGCTTTAGCGGGGGCGGAGATACGCAGTATTTT.